The 9 T cell receptor beta chains below come from one sample, sequenced in a study of blood T cell repertoires in COVID-19. Sequencing was performed with immunoSEQ multiplex PCR; in TCRdb, only in-frame clones are kept and a portion is missing. The profile shows 170,000 or so clones, roughly 75% of them singletons. Sample: peripheral blood. These receptors all come from a man aged 65-85 years with active or convalescent COVID-19.

The chain carries TRBV3-1 (or the pseudogene TRBV3-2) and TRBJ1-1; D remains unclear. The V gene's germline CDR1 is LGHDT and CDR2 YNNKEL (reference sequence). The CDR3 extends over 14 amino acids. V dropped 4 bases and J dropped 6 bases, with 15 bases sitting between them. The CDR3 DNA reads TGTGCCAGCAGCCTTTACACCTCTGAGGCTGAAGCTTTCTTT. Translating it yields CASSLYTSEAEAFF.

The CDR3 reads CASRRGQLDQPQHF. CDR3 bases: TGTGCCAGTAGAAGGGGACAGCTAGATCAGCCCCAGCATTTT. The chain employs TRBV19 and TRBJ1-5, with 7 bases identical to TRBD1. The length of the CDR3 is 14 residues. The germline V gene encodes CDR1 LNHDA and CDR2 SQIVND (reference sequence). The V gene end was trimmed by 6 bases and the J gene end by 5 bases; junction bases not matched to a gene: 7. The whole variable domain, filled in from reference TRBV19 and TRBJ1-5, reads DGGITQSPKYLFRKEGQNVTLSCEQNLNHDAMYWYRQDPGQGLRLIYYSQIVNDFQKGDIAEGYSVSREKKESFPLTVTSAQKNPTAFYLCASRRGQLDQPQHFGDGTRLSIL.

This CDR3 is CAIRGTGGVGELFF. CDR3 coding DNA: TGTGCCATCAGAGGGACAGGGGGCGTCGGGGAGCTGTTTTTT. The chain uses TRBV10-3 and TRBJ2-2, with 12 nucleotides matching TRBD1. Germline CDR1 and CDR2: ENHRY and SYGVKD. This CDR3 is 14 amino acids long. The ends lost 6 bases at V and 7 bases at J; junction bases unmatched: 3.

The rearrangement joins TRBV29-1 to TRBJ2-3, with a possible D match to TRBD2 (5 bases). CDR1 is SQVTM and CDR2 is ANQGSEA in the germline V gene. This CDR3 has 14 amino acids. The V gene lost 1 base and the J gene lost 2 bases, with 10 bases spanning the gap. CDR3 in amino acids: CSVEGRAITDTQYF. The CDR3 nucleotides read TGCAGCGTTGAAGGGCGGGCCATCACAGATACGCAGTATTTT.

CDR3 nucleotide sequence: TGTGCCAGCAGACCTGCCGCGGGGGGCTACACCTTC. Translated: CASRPAAGGYTF. This sequence joins TRBV11-2 and TRBJ1-2; D is uncertain. Deletions cut 6 bases from V and 8 bases from J, with 13 bases between. The CDR3 extends over 12 amino acids. Germline V gives CDR1 SGHAT, CDR2 FQNNGV. The full variable domain, its missing parts supplied by reference TRBV11-2 and TRBJ1-2, is EAGVAQSPRYKIIEKRQSVAFWCNPISGHATLYWYQQILGQGPKLLIQFQNNGVVDDSQLPKDRFSAERLKGVDSTLKIQPAKLEDSAVYLCASRPAAGGYTFGSGTRLTVV.

The chain links TRBV5-1 to TRBJ2-1, with 10 bases that match TRBD2. Germline trimming cut 0 bases from V and 4 bases from J; bases unmatched to any gene: 1. The CDR3 sequence is 15 residues long. Germline CDR1 is SGHRS and CDR2 is YFSETQ. CDR3 amino acids: CASSLALAGYNEQFF. The DNA of the CDR3 is TGCGCCAGCAGCTTGGCACTAGCGGGGTACAATGAGCAGTTCTTC.

The V and J genes are TRBV5-1 and TRBJ2-1; D is undetermined. The V end lost 2 bases, the J end lost 4 bases, and 10 bases lay between the germline ends. From germline, CDR1 is SGHRS and CDR2 YFSETQ. The CDR3 consists of 14 residues. CDR3 region: CASSFSQDYNEQFF. The CDR3 DNA reads as TGCGCCAGCAGCTTTTCCCAGGATTACAATGAGCAGTTCTTC. Looking up the rest from reference TRBV5-1 and TRBJ2-1 gives the full variable domain: KAGVTQTPRYLIKTRGQQVTLSCSPISGHRSVSWYQQTPGQGLQFLFEYFSETQRNKGNFPGRFSGRQFSNSRSEMNVSTLELGDSALYLCASSFSQDYNEQFFGPGTRLTVL.

The CDR3 protein is CASNPGQGAYQETQYF. The CDR3 coding sequence is TGCGCCAGCAACCCAGGACAGGGGGCGTATCAAGAGACCCAGTACTTC. The chain combines TRBV5-1 with TRBJ2-5, with 11 bases identical to TRBD1. J lost 2 bases, V lost 6 bases, and 9 bases had no gene match. The CDR3 extends over 16 amino acids. Germline lookup yields CDR1 SGHRS and CDR2 YFSETQ. The variable domain in full, completed from reference TRBV5-1 and TRBJ2-5, reads KAGVTQTPRYLIKTRGQQVTLSCSPISGHRSVSWYQQTPGQGLQFLFEYFSETQRNKGNFPGRFSGRQFSNSRSEMNVSTLELGDSALYLCASNPGQGAYQETQYFGPGTRLLVL.

The chain carries TRBV25-1 and TRBJ1-1; possibly TRBD1 for D (6 bases). CDR3 length: 13 amino acids. The germline CDR1 and CDR2 sequences are MGHDK and SYGVNS. Trimming cost V 4 bases and J 2 bases, with 8 bases left between them. The CDR3 sequence: CASSVQGNTEAFF. The CDR3 region has the DNA TGTGCCAGCAGTGTACAGGGCAACACTGAAGCTTTCTTT.